The next 15 T cell receptor beta chains were all read from a single sample in a study of T-cell reconstitution after alpha-beta-depleted transplantation in children. Construction of the TCRbeta library involved unique molecular identifiers. MiXCR, run by TCRdb on the PCR reads, gives a single entry per CDR3 protein. Here the sample spans 450,000 to 600,000 distinct CDR3 sequences, about 30% being singletons. The source was PBMCs from the stem cell graft donor, collected from the stem cell graft. These receptors were obtained from a human donor who donated a stem cell graft to a child with aplastic anemia.

Concerning this clonotype itself: A read error is likely, as this CDR3 ends without the conserved phenylalanine or tryptophan. The CDR3 here is CSGRSGRNNEQFL. CDR3 sequence (DNA): TGCAGTGGTCGTAGCGGGAGGAACAATGAGCAGTTCTTG. The chain has TRBV20-1 and TRBJ2-1, with 10 bases that match TRBD2. Germline V gene lookup returns CDR1 DFQATT and CDR2 SNEGSKA (reference sequence). This CDR3 contains 13 residues. V lost 7 bases and J lost 5; bases outside the gene matches: 5.

The rearrangement joins TRBV20-1 to TRBJ1-2; 7 positions match TRBD1. The CDR3 contains 11 residues. The V segment lost 6 bases and the J segment 8 bases; nucleotides outside the gene matches: 6. From germline, CDR1 is DFQATT and CDR2 SNEGSKA (reference sequence). In nucleotides, the CDR3 is TGCAGTGCGGGGAGGGGGCACGGCTACACCTTC. Translated, it gives CSAGRGHGYTF.

The genes are TRBV4-3 and TRBJ1-4; 10 bases agree with TRBD1. CDR3 length: 17 amino acids. In germline, CDR1 is LGHNA, CDR2 YSLEER. Losses at the gene ends were 1 base for V and 8 bases for J; bases not matched to a gene: 10. CDR3 coding DNA: TGCGCCAGCAGCCAAGGACAGGGGGCTGGTCGGAGCGAAAAACTGTTTTTT. Translating it yields CASSQGQGAGRSEKLFF.

V gene TRBV20-1 combines with J gene TRBJ2-6; 14 nucleotides line up with TRBD2. The length of the CDR3 is 19 residues. Trimming at V came to 0 bases and at J to 0 bases, leaving 4 bases not matched to a gene. Germline CDR1 and CDR2: DFQATT and SNEGSKA (reference sequence). The CDR3 sequence is CSARDGLAGGPSGANVLTF. CDR3 in DNA: TGCAGTGCTAGAGATGGACTAGCGGGAGGCCCCTCTGGGGCCAACGTCCTGACTTTC.

This clonotype was detected a few times. The chain employs TRBV9 and TRBJ2-3, with D perhaps assigned TRBD1 or TRBD2 (5 bases each). This CDR3 is 15 amino acids long. CDR1 is SGDLS and CDR2 is YYNGEE in the germline V gene. The V and J ends lost 0 bases and 3 bases respectively, with 11 bases between them. CDR3 amino acids: CASSVDGGRTDTQYF. The CDR3 DNA reads as TGTGCCAGCAGCGTAGATGGGGGTCGTACAGATACGCAGTATTTT.

This clonotype appeared a few times. This rearrangement joins TRBV7-9 to TRBJ2-7; 9 nucleotides line up with TRBD1. V lost 5 bases, J lost 2 bases, and 7 bases stayed unmatched. CDR1 is SEHNR and CDR2 is FQNEAQ in the germline V gene (reference sequence). The CDR3 runs 15 residues. CDR3 amino acids: CASSTRGQGPYEQYF. In nucleotides, the CDR3 is TGTGCCAGCAGCACACGGGGACAGGGCCCCTACGAGCAGTACTTC.

The chain combines TRBV6-1 with TRBJ2-7; tentatively, D is TRBD1 or TRBD2 (6 bases each). The CDR3 loop spans 14 amino acids. V was clipped by 6 bases and J by 6 bases, with 18 bases between them. Per germline, CDR1 MNHNS and CDR2 SASEGT. CDR3 protein: CASSPRGPTIEQYF. Here the CDR3 DNA reads TGTGCCAGCAGCCCCCGGGGGCCGACCATCGAGCAGTACTTC.

The J gene is TRBJ1-2, the V gene TRBV4-3; no clear D gene. Trimming took off 0 bases at V and 8 bases at J, with 10 bases between the two ends. Per the germline V gene, CDR1 is LGHNA and CDR2 is YSLEER. CDR3 length: 13 amino acids. CDR3 nucleotide sequence: TGCGCCAGCAGCCAAGATAGGCTCCCCGGCTACACCTTC. Protein: CASSQDRLPGYTF.

The gene calls are TRBV9 and TRBJ2-2; no definite D call. CDR1 and CDR2 from the germline V gene are SGDLS and YYNGEE. Trimming left V 2 bases short and J 6 bases short, with 14 bases between. The CDR3 totals 15 residues. CDR3 region: CASSVKAIGPGELFF. The CDR3 DNA is TGTGCCAGCAGCGTTAAGGCTATCGGTCCCGGGGAGCTGTTTTTT.

The chain carries TRBV7-2 and TRBJ1-5; D might be TRBD1 (5 bases). Per the germline V gene, CDR1 is SGHTA and CDR2 is FQGNSA. The CDR3 is 15 residues long. V was trimmed by 2 bases and J by 7 bases, leaving 15 bases between them. In DNA form, the CDR3 reads TGTGCCAGCAGCTTAAGGGGTATGCAGGAGCAGCCCCAGCATTTT. This codes for CASSLRGMQEQPQHF.

This CDR3 reads CASTHVGADATNEKLFF. The CDR3 DNA follows: TGTGCCAGTACCCATGTGGGCGCGGACGCAACTAATGAAAAACTGTTTTTT. The V gene is TRBV19, the J gene TRBJ1-4; D not certain. The CDR3 spans 17 residues. Trimming removed 7 bases from V and 0 bases from J, with 18 bases in between. The germline CDR1 and CDR2 sequences are LNHDA and SQIVND (reference sequence).

This clonotype was detected only a few times. This chain links TRBV5-1 with TRBJ2-3, with D hard to call. V was cut by 0 bases and J by 2 bases, with 13 bases left in between. This CDR3 is built from 16 residues. Germline V gives CDR1 SGHRS, CDR2 YFSETQ. The CDR3 DNA sequence: TGCGCCAGCAGCTTGGTTATCGCGCGGTTCACAGATACGCAGTATTTT. Its protein product is CASSLVIARFTDTQYF.

The sample holds a few counts of this clonotype. The chain uses TRBV28 and TRBJ2-1, with 11 bases identical to TRBD1. Germline CDR1 reads MDHEN; CDR2 reads SYDVKM. J was trimmed by 8 bases and V by 4 bases; bases with no gene match: 4. The CDR3 runs 14 residues. CDR3 loop: CASSWTGGGYEQFF. CDR3 coding DNA: TGTGCCAGCAGTTGGACAGGGGGCGGCTATGAGCAGTTCTTC.

This clonotype was recorded many times. This chain connects TRBV6-5 to TRBJ1-5, with a possible D match to TRBD1 (6 bases). V was pared by 2 bases and J by 11 bases, with 16 bases between. Germline loops: CDR1 MNHEY, CDR2 SVGAGI. The CDR3 has 14 amino acids. This CDR3 reads CASSYMGGPMAQHF. CDR3 nucleotides: TGTGCCAGCAGTTACATGGGGGGCCCTATGGCCCAGCATTTT.

This clonotype was observed a few times. This chain joins TRBV12-3 or TRBV12-4 and TRBJ2-3, with no clear D. CDR3 size: 15 residues. The ends were cut back, 6 bases at V and 0 bases at J, with 13 bases in the middle. CDR3 sequence: CASRPHGTSTDTQYF. The CDR3 coding sequence is TGTGCCAGCAGGCCACACGGTACTAGCACAGATACGCAGTATTTT.